This TCR beta chain came from a study of CD8 T cells in Susac syndrome. Sequencing targeted TCR beta in T cells from blood (CD8+ and CD4+). TEMRA cells were enriched by FACS, and CD4+ and CD8+ T cells were negatively isolated. RNA amounts of roughly 0.5 to 1 ug underwent reverse transcription with random hexamers. A multiplex approach, immunoSEQ multiplex PCR, amplified TCR beta CDR3 across 54 Vbeta and 13 Jbeta. TCRdb analysed the immunoSEQ multiplex PCR reads with MiXCR anew, one entry per CDR3 protein. The sample lists about 64,000 distinct CDR3 sequences, 90% to 95% occurring once. Germline CDR1 reads LNHDA; CDR2 reads SQIVND (reference sequence). The V end was cut by 0 bases, the J end by 2 bases, with 2 bases between. The CDR3 contains 14 residues. The sample holds one count of this clonotype.

The chain combines TRBV19 with TRBJ2-6; D is unresolved. This sequence originates from a human donor with multiple sclerosis. Sequenced input: CD8+ T cells from PBMCs. The CDR3 is CASSIDPGANVLTF. CDR3 coding DNA: TGTGCCAGTAGTATAGATCCTGGGGCCAACGTCCTGACTTTC.